This TCR beta chain came from a study of T cell repertoires in aging, cancer and after chemotherapy. The CDR3 totals 11 residues. Trimming stripped 5 bases from V and 1 base from J, with 2 bases between. The germline V gene has CDR1 MNHNY and CDR2 SVGAGI (reference sequence). Multiplex touch-down PCR with TRB-A/B primers amplified rearranged V-D-J TRB sequences. One entry per CDR3 protein, called by TCRdb with MiXCR from the multiplex PCR reads. The repertoire consists of more than 8,000 distinct CDR3 sequences, with roughly 36% occurring once and the leading ten covering 3.5%. The template was genomic DNA from peripheral blood, not RNA.

The sample comprised blood. This sequence originates from a human donor in good health. The chain links TRBV6-6 to TRBJ1-1; D is unresolved. CDR3 protein: CASSGNTEAFF. CDR3 sequence (DNA): TGTGCCAGCAGTGGGAACACTGAAGCTTTCTTT.